This paragraph covers one T cell receptor beta chain sequence. The source of the sample is a study of cytomegalovirus exposure and HLA in healthy donors. For the study at large: Researchers found that 81% of about 400 genotyped donors fell within the Caucasian-associated ancestry cluster.

V was clipped by 3 bases and J by 4 bases; unmatched bases: 3. The CDR3 spans 15 residues. CDR1 SGHTA and CDR2 FQGTGA come from the germline V gene. This PCR relied on a set of 60 Vbeta primers and 13 Jbeta primers. Libraries were prepared by immunoSEQ multiplex PCR; TCRdb keeps only in-frame clonotypes and omits some of them. Among fewer than 150,000 clones listed, about 70% were seen once. The chain joins TRBV7-3 to TRBJ2-1; TRBD2 agrees at 10 bases. The sequenced material came from PBMCs. The sequence was obtained from a man in his forties in good health and CMV-seronegative. The CDR3 loop reads CASSFGSGGYNEQFF. Written as DNA, the CDR3 is TGTGCCAGCAGCTTCGGTAGCGGGGGGTACAATGAGCAGTTCTTC.